This TCR beta chain is from a study of blood T cell repertoires in COVID-19. As for the study in general: COVID-19 samples, acute and convalescent, were from the United States, Italy and Spain.

The CDR3 is 14 residues long. In germline, CDR1 is MNHEY, CDR2 SVGAGI. With V trimmed by 2 bases and J by 7 bases, 4 bases remained unmatched. Produced via immunoSEQ multiplex PCR; TCRdb's table is partial and in-frame only. The sample lists tens of thousands of clones, about 79% occurring once. The chain uses TRBV6-5 and TRBJ2-7, with 11 bases aligning to TRBD1. The sample comprised peripheral blood. The sequence derives from a human donor in a cohort sampled during active COVID-19. CDR3 DNA: TGTGCCAGCAGTTACGGGACAGGGGGAGAGGAGCAGTACTTC. Translated, it gives CASSYGTGGEEQYF.